Given below is one T cell receptor beta chain in context. Method: immunoSEQ multiplex PCR; TCRdb's copy keeps in-frame clones and lacks some. The sample lists approximately 300,000 clones, roughly nine tenths occurring once. This sample was included in a study of blood T cell repertoires in COVID-19. The germline gives CDR1 LGHDT, CDR2 YNNKEL (reference sequence). The CDR3 is 11 amino acids. Trimming removed 8 bases from V and 6 bases from J, with 9 bases in between. Input material: PBMCs or T cells enriched from blood (not recorded which). The TCR comes from a woman between 25 and 40 years old who had been exposed to COVID-19. The chain couples TRBV3-1 (or the pseudogene TRBV3-2) to TRBJ2-3; D uncertain. CDR3 protein: CASRSVDTQYF. The CDR3 coding sequence is TGTGCCAGCCGGTCGGTCGATACGCAGTATTTT.